The rows below give T cell receptor beta chains drawn from one sample of a study of blood T cell repertoires in COVID-19. TCRdb keeps only in-frame clones here, not all; method: immunoSEQ multiplex PCR. The table has more than 100,000 clones, less than 90% seen once. Source material: peripheral blood. The source of these receptors is a man in his sixties with acute or convalescent COVID-19. The CDR3 runs from the conserved cysteine through the conserved F or W.

length: 15
V: TRBV7-8
J: TRBJ2-2
CDR3: CASSLNSILPGELFF

length: 13
V: TRBV27
J: TRBJ1-1
CDR3: CASRRTGALEAFF

length: 14
V: TRBV27
J: TRBJ2-3
CDR3: CASSLGGPVDTQYF

length: 14
V: TRBV6-1
J: TRBJ1-2
CDR3: CASSDRGSNYGYTF

length: 17
V: TRBV2
J: TRBJ1-1
CDR3: CASSPTGTGIMSTEAFF

length: 15
V: TRBV5-1
J: TRBJ1-6
CDR3: CASRQGYSYNSPLHF

length: 15
V: TRBV11-2
J: TRBJ2-5
CDR3: CASSLDGQGQETQYF

length: 17
V: TRBV7-8
J: TRBJ1-3
CDR3: CASSLANQGLSGNTIYF

length: 18
V: TRBV23-1
J: TRBJ2-7
CDR3: CASVIGPSREETSYEQYF

length: 16
V: TRBV10-1
J: TRBJ2-2
CDR3: CASSESWQFNTGELFF

length: 15
V: TRBV5-1
J: TRBJ2-3
CDR3: CASSLAGHETDTQYF

length: 14
V: TRBV5-6
J: TRBJ2-7
CDR3: CASSLGRQTVEQYF

length: 14
V: TRBV10-1
J: TRBJ2-2
CDR3: CASSGTPVTGELFF

length: 13
V: TRBV30
J: TRBJ1-6
CDR3: CAWKGTGNSPLHF

length: 16
V: TRBV9
J: TRBJ1-3
CDR3: CASSPRGQYSGNTIYF

length: 17
V: TRBV9
J: TRBJ2-2
CDR3: CASSVIAGGPDTGELFF

length: 13
V: TRBV19
J: TRBJ1-2
CDR3: CASGPRTIDGYTF

length: 16
V: TRBV5-1
J: TRBJ2-3
CDR3: CASSQGGLAGTDTQYF

length: 14
V: TRBV5-1
J: TRBJ2-7
CDR3: CASSTGLASYEQYF

length: 12
V: TRBV2
J: TRBJ1-4
CDR3: CASSAGNEKLFF

length: 15
V: TRBV11-3
J: TRBJ2-1
CDR3: CASSRTSDPYNEQFF

length: 16
V: TRBV7-6
J: TRBJ2-1
CDR3: CASSPQRPGALNEQFF